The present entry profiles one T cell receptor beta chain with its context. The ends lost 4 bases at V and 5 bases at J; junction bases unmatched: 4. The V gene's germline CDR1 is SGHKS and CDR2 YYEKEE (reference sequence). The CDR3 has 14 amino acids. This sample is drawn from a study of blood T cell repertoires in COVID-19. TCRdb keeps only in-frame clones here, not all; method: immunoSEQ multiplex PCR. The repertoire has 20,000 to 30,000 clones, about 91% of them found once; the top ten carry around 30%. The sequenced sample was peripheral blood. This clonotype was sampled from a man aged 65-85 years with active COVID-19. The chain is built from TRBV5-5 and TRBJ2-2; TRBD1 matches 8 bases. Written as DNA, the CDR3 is TGTGCCAGCAGCCCGGGGACAGGTACCGGGGAGCTGTTTTTT. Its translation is CASSPGTGTGELFF.